This T cell receptor beta chain is drawn from a study of CD8 T cells in Susac syndrome. CD8+ and CD4+ T cells taken from blood had their TCR beta sequenced. The CDR3 is made up of 12 amino acids. CDR1 MNHEY and CDR2 SMNVEV come from the germline V gene (reference sequence). Trimming took 4 bases from V and 2 from J, leaving 5 bases between them. The RNA, about 0.5 to 1 ug, was put through reverse transcription using random hexamers. TCRdb called the immunoSEQ multiplex PCR reads again in MiXCR, with one record for every CDR3 protein. The table has about 89,000 distinct CDR3 sequences, 80% to 95% seen once; the top ten hold around 0.32%.

This sequence was found in a human donor in good health. The specimen was CD8+ T cells from PBMCs. The chain employs TRBV27 and TRBJ2-5, with D tentatively TRBD1 (5 bases). As DNA, the CDR3 is TGTGCCAGCAGTTGGACACAAGAGACCCAGTACTTC. This sequence encodes CASSWTQETQYF.